Following are 30 T cell receptor beta chains from one sample sequenced in a study of OX40 agonist ivuxolimab in advanced cancers. Clones were sequenced by immunoSEQ multiplex PCR, and TCRdb holds only the in-frame ones, with some missing. The data show about 58,000 clones, 90% to 95% seen once. Sample: CD4+ or CD8+ T cells sorted from blood, taken in a trial of the OX40 agonist ivuxolimab. The receptor source for this set is an adult with an advanced solid tumor such as melanoma, head and neck, liver or kidney cancer.

DNA for the CDR3: TGTGCCTGGAAACGACTAGCGGGAGGTACCGGGGAGCTGTTTTTT. Residues: CAWKRLAGGTGELFF. The rearrangement joins TRBV30 to TRBJ2-2; 13 bases agree with TRBD2. The J segment lost 5 bases and the V segment lost 4 bases, leaving 4 bases of the junction unmatched. The CDR3 extends over 15 amino acids. Germline-derived CDR1 and CDR2 are GTSNPN and SVGIG (reference sequence).

The chain has TRBV10-1 and TRBJ2-1, with D perhaps TRBD1 or TRBD2 (6 bases each). CDR1 is WNHNN, CDR2 SYGVQD, per germline (reference sequence). CDR3 length: 15 amino acids. With 3 bases removed from V and 2 bases from J, the gap between germline ends came to 11 bases. CDR3 in amino acids: CASSEERGAYNEQFF. The CDR3 coding sequence is TGCGCCAGCAGTGAAGAAAGGGGGGCCTACAATGAGCAGTTCTTC.

The gene calls are TRBV21-1 and TRBJ2-7; TRBD2, the table's D call, lacks a check against the DNA. TRBV21-1 is assigned pseudogene status. There are 15 residues in the CDR3. CDR3 amino acids: CASSRPSGRSYEQYF. The CDR3 nucleotides are TGTGCCAGCAGCAGGCCTAGCGGGAGGTCCTACGAGCAGTACTTC.

V and J are TRBV4-2 and TRBJ2-1, with 16 nucleotides matching TRBD2. Trimming took 4 bases from V and 9 from J; bases not matched to a gene: 6. CDR1 LGHNA and CDR2 YNFKEQ come from the germline V gene. The CDR3 is 16 amino acids. DNA for the CDR3: TGTGCCAGCAGCCTAGAGGGACTAGCGGGAGGGGGTGAGCAGTTCTTC. Residues: CASSLEGLAGGGEQFF.

This rearrangement joins TRBV15 to TRBJ2-7; 11 nucleotides line up with TRBD1. The trim removed 8 bases at V and 6 bases at J, leaving 3 bases unmatched. Per germline, CDR1 LNHNV and CDR2 YYDKDF (reference sequence). The CDR3 is 12 amino acids. CDR3 sequence: CATGDRGGEQYF. For the CDR3, the DNA is TGTGCCACCGGGGACAGGGGGGGCGAGCAGTACTTC. Full variable domain (missing parts from reference TRBV15 and TRBJ2-7): DAMVIQNPRYQVTQFGKPVTLSCSQTLNHNVMYWYQQKSSQAPKLLFHYYDKDFNNEADTPDNFQSRRPNTSFCFLDIRSPGLGDTAMYLCATGDRGGEQYFGPGTRLTVT.

The chain is built from TRBV18 and TRBJ1-2; D is uncertain. Germline V gives CDR1 KGHSH, CDR2 LQKENI. The CDR3 covers 17 residues. V was pared by 4 bases and J by 2 bases, with 20 bases between. The CDR3 sequence is CASSQTFSEPLNYGYTF. In nucleotides, the CDR3 is TGTGCCAGCTCACAAACCTTCTCCGAGCCCCTAAACTATGGCTACACCTTC.

The chain employs TRBV28 and TRBJ2-3; D is undetermined. This CDR3 region has 16 residues. CDR1 is MDHEN and CDR2 is SYDVKM in the germline V gene. With 5 bases removed from V and 1 base from J, the gap between germline ends came to 16 bases. In DNA form, the CDR3 reads TGTGCCAGCAGTCCCAGTAGCTGGATGGGCACAGATACGCAGTATTTT. Translating it yields CASSPSSWMGTDTQYF.

The chain recombines TRBV28 with TRBJ2-1; TRBD2 matches at 11 bases. Germline V gene data show CDR1 as MDHEN and CDR2 as SYDVKM. Unmatched junction bases numbered 11, after V lost 9 bases and J lost 4 bases. The CDR3 contains 16 residues. The CDR3 DNA sequence: TGTGCCAGTACGGGACTAGCGGCACCCTCTTACAATGAGCAGTTCTTC. Its protein product is CASTGLAAPSYNEQFF.

V gene TRBV10-3 combines with J gene TRBJ2-1; D not resolved. The V gene's germline CDR1 is ENHRY and CDR2 SYGVKD. V was trimmed by 3 bases and J by 7 bases, leaving 7 bases between them. This CDR3 contains 12 residues. In nucleotides, the CDR3 is TGTGCCATCAGTGACATAGGAAATGAGCAGTTCTTC. Its protein is CAISDIGNEQFF.

The V gene is TRBV15, the J gene TRBJ1-5; 8 nucleotides align to TRBD1. The CDR3 length is 15 residues. Per germline, CDR1 LNHNV and CDR2 YYDKDF (reference sequence). The V gene end was trimmed by 5 bases and the J gene end by 3 bases; junction bases not matched to a gene: 6. Here the CDR3 reads CATSRRGQANQPQHF. Written as DNA, the CDR3 is TGTGCCACCAGCCGGAGGGGACAGGCCAATCAGCCCCAGCATTTT.

This rearrangement joins TRBV30 to TRBJ2-4, with D tentatively TRBD2 (6 bases). Germline loops: CDR1 GTSNPN, CDR2 SVGIG (reference sequence). The CDR3 length is 13 residues. V lost 2 bases, J lost 9 bases, and 14 bases lay in between. As DNA, the CDR3 is TGTGCCTGGAGTCCCCTAGCGAGTCCCATTCAGTACTTC. Its translation is CAWSPLASPIQYF.

The rearrangement joins TRBV7-9 to TRBJ1-2; D may be TRBD1 (5 bases). The V gene lost 4 bases and the J gene lost 1 base, with 22 bases spanning the gap. This CDR3 is built from 18 residues. Germline CDR1 is SEHNR and CDR2 is FQNEAQ (reference sequence). The CDR3: CASSYPYSTEAINYGYTF. The CDR3 DNA reads as TGTGCCAGCAGCTACCCTTATTCGACAGAGGCCATTAACTATGGCTACACCTTC.

J is TRBJ2-3 and V is TRBV27; 7 nucleotides align to TRBD2. This CDR3 has 15 amino acids. Germline assignment: CDR1 MNHEY and CDR2 SMNVEV (reference sequence). V was pared by 4 bases and J by 4 bases, with 8 bases of the junction left unmatched. The CDR3 sequence: CASSSPGSGADTQYF. The CDR3 DNA reads as TGTGCCAGCAGTTCCCCGGGGAGCGGGGCAGATACGCAGTATTTT.

CDR3 coding DNA: TGCGCCAGCAGCTTTAGCGCGAACACCGGGGAGCTGTTTTTT. Its translation is CASSFSANTGELFF. The V call is TRBV5-1, the J call TRBJ2-2, with D possibly matching TRBD2 (5 bases). Germline loops: CDR1 SGHRS, CDR2 YFSETQ. Trimming stripped 2 bases from V and 0 bases from J, with 5 bases between. This CDR3 has 14 amino acids.

The chain links TRBV5-4 to TRBJ2-1, with D maybe TRBD2 (5 bases). The CDR3 is made up of 15 amino acids. Trimming pared 0 bases from V and 5 bases from J, leaving 12 bases between. Germline V gene data show CDR1 as SGHNT and CDR2 as YYREEE (reference sequence). In nucleotides, the CDR3 is TGTGCCAGCAGCTTGGTGGGAGTTAAGAACAATGAGCAGTTCTTC. This sequence encodes CASSLVGVKNNEQFF. The entire variable domain, with the rest obtained from reference TRBV5-4 and TRBJ2-1, is as follows: ETGVTQSPTHLIKTRGQQVTLRCSSQSGHNTVSWYQQALGQGPQFIFQYYREEENGRGNFPPRFSGLQFPNYSSELNVNALELDDSALYLCASSLVGVKNNEQFFGPGTRLTVL.

V and J are TRBV18 and TRBJ2-7, with 9 positions matching TRBD1. The CDR3 runs to 16 residues. Germline loops: CDR1 KGHSH, CDR2 LQKENI. Unmatched junction bases numbered 7, after V lost 2 bases and J lost 2 bases. CDR3 residues: CASSPGRDRATYEQYF. The CDR3 bases are TGTGCCAGCTCACCAGGCCGGGACAGGGCCACCTACGAGCAGTACTTC.

Only one count was recorded for this clone. The V gene is TRBV7-2, the J gene TRBJ2-7, with 9 bases fitting TRBD2. Looked up from germline, CDR1 is SGHTA and CDR2 is FQGNSA. V gave up 3 bases and J gave up 3 bases; unmatched junction bases: 3. The CDR3 extends over 14 amino acids. The CDR3 reads CASSFTTSGYEQYF. CDR3 sequence (DNA): TGTGCCAGCAGCTTTACGACTAGCGGCTACGAGCAGTACTTC.

This clone was detected only a few times. V and J are TRBV10-3 and TRBJ1-1; D remains ambiguous. This CDR3 spans 12 amino acids. CDR1 is ENHRY, CDR2 SYGVKD, per germline. V was cut by 0 bases and J by 5 bases, with 4 bases left in between. DNA of the CDR3: TGTGCCATCAGTGAGTCTGAGACTGAAGCTTTCTTT. It is translated as CAISESETEAFF.

V usage is TRBV7-9 and J usage is TRBJ1-5; D is uncertain. The CDR3 loop spans 13 amino acids. From germline, CDR1 is SEHNR and CDR2 FQNEAQ (reference sequence). With 5 bases removed from V and 3 bases from J, the gap between germline ends came to 8 bases. Written as DNA, the CDR3 is TGTGCCAGCAGCACAGACAACAATCAGCCCCAGCATTTT. This sequence encodes CASSTDNNQPQHF.

J is TRBJ2-1 and V is TRBV27; 7 bases are shared with TRBD2. This CDR3 has 16 residues. The V gene end was trimmed by 0 bases and the J gene end by 4 bases; junction bases not matched to a gene: 6. Germline V gene lookup returns CDR1 MNHEY and CDR2 SMNVEV (reference sequence). The CDR3 is CASSLSGGSAYNEQFF. CDR3 coding DNA: TGTGCCAGCAGTTTATCGGGCGGGAGCGCTTACAATGAGCAGTTCTTC.

This clone was seen only once. This chain joins TRBV28 and TRBJ2-7; D tentatively reads TRBD1 or TRBD2 (5 bases each). The germline CDR1 and CDR2 sequences are MDHEN and SYDVKM. The CDR3 totals 15 residues. V shed 6 bases and J shed 4 bases, with 19 bases lying between them. CDR3 residues: CASSPPGQGTYEQYF. CDR3 nucleotides: TGTGCCAGCAGCCCCCCGGGGCAGGGCACTTACGAGCAGTACTTC. The variable domain in full, completed from reference TRBV28 and TRBJ2-7, reads DVKVTQSSRYLVKRTGEKVFLECVQDMDHENMFWYRQDPGLGLRLIYFSYDVKMKEKGDIPEGYSVSREKKERFSLILESASTNQTSMYLCASSPPGQGTYEQYFGPGTRLTVT.

Sample share makes this clone medium-sized. The chain carries TRBV5-8 and TRBJ1-4; TRBD1 matches at 9 bases. This CDR3 region has 15 residues. With V trimmed by 4 bases and J by 11 bases, 12 bases remained unmatched. Germline loops: CDR1 SGHTS, CDR2 YDEGEE. CDR3 DNA: TGTGCCAGCAGCGCCACGGGACAGGGAATCCGGAAACTGTTTTTT. Protein sequence: CASSATGQGIRKLFF.

This rearrangement joins TRBV5-6 to TRBJ2-3; D not resolved. Trimming took off 0 bases at V and 3 bases at J, with 8 bases between the two ends. Germline assignment: CDR1 SGHDT and CDR2 YYEEEE. The CDR3 extends over 14 amino acids. The CDR3 DNA reads as TGTGCCAGCAGCTTGGATCTAGAAACAGATACGCAGTATTTT. Its translation: CASSLDLETDTQYF.

This clone was seen only once. The rearrangement joins TRBV5-1 to TRBJ2-3, with TRBD1 identical over 10 bases. V gave up 4 bases and J gave up 0 bases; unmatched junction bases: 5. Germline lookup yields CDR1 SGHRS and CDR2 YFSETQ. The CDR3 loop spans 16 amino acids. The CDR3 sequence: CASSEGTGVSTDTQYF. The CDR3 bases are TGCGCCAGCAGCGAGGGGACAGGGGTTAGCACAGATACGCAGTATTTT.

The chain links TRBV2 to TRBJ2-7, with 7 positions matching TRBD1. CDR1 and CDR2 from the germline V gene are SNHLY and FYNNEI. The CDR3 has 13 amino acids. Trimming took 11 bases from V and 6 from J; bases not matched to a gene: 13. The CDR3 DNA reads as TGTGCCTCTCGGGACAGCCCCTATCCCGAGCAGTACTTC. Protein product: CASRDSPYPEQYF.

This chain joins TRBV29-1 and TRBJ2-2, with a tentative D call TRBD2 (5 bases). The CDR3 contains 13 residues. V was pared by 4 bases and J by 8 bases, with 14 bases between. CDR1 is SQVTM and CDR2 is ANQGSEA in the germline V gene. The CDR3 coding sequence is TGCAGCGTTGTAGCTAGCCAGTCTGGGGAGCTGTTTTTT. It specifies CSVVASQSGELFF.

This clone appeared once. This chain links TRBV6-6 with TRBJ2-5, with 8 bases matching TRBD2. The V gene's germline CDR1 is MNHNY and CDR2 SVGAGI (reference sequence). The junction had 12 bases not matched to a gene; V was cut back by 6 bases and J by 9 bases. The CDR3 contains 14 residues. CDR3: CASSILAGGGPQYF. CDR3 DNA: TGTGCCAGCAGCATTCTGGCGGGGGGAGGGCCCCAGTACTTC.

The chain combines TRBV7-2 with TRBJ1-6; D is unresolved. This CDR3 is 14 amino acids long. Trimming removed 5 bases from V and 10 bases from J, with 15 bases in between. Germline loops: CDR1 SGHTA, CDR2 FQGNSA. The CDR3 here is CASSPGVGFSPLHF. The CDR3 nucleotides are TGTGCCAGCAGCCCCGGGGTTGGGTTCTCACCCCTCCACTTT. Supplemented by reference TRBV7-2 and TRBJ1-6, the full variable domain reads GAGVSQSPSNKVTEKGKDVELRCDPISGHTALYWYRQSLGQGLEFLIYFQGNSAPDKSGLPSDRFSAERTGGSVSTLTIQRTQQEDSAVYLCASSPGVGFSPLHFGNGTRLTVT.

The chain has TRBV19 and TRBJ2-5, with 10 nucleotides matching TRBD1. Looked up from germline, CDR1 is LNHDA and CDR2 is SQIVND (reference sequence). J was trimmed by 1 base and V by 10 bases; bases with no gene match: 21. There are 19 residues in the CDR3. This CDR3 is CANCPAGTGAPRGQETQYF. DNA for the CDR3: TGTGCCAATTGCCCCGCAGGGACAGGGGCACCTCGGGGCCAAGAGACCCAGTACTTC.

Only one count was recorded for this clone. This chain connects TRBV4-3 to TRBJ2-2; D may correspond to TRBD1 or TRBD2 (5 bases each). Germline CDR1 is LGHNA and CDR2 is YSLEER. The CDR3 totals 16 residues. The ends were cut back, 0 bases at V and 4 bases at J, with 12 bases in the middle. CDR3 sequence (DNA): TGCGCCAGCAGCCAAGATCGGGGACGGGGCACCGGGGAGCTGTTTTTT. Translation: CASSQDRGRGTGELFF.